Shown below are 22 T cell receptor beta chains from a single sample sequenced in a study of identical twins. TCRdb re-analysed the 5' RACE reads in MiXCR, keeping a single row per CDR3 protein. This sample has 1.5 million to 2 million distinct CDR3 sequences, with around a third found just once. The sequenced sample consisted of cord blood. These receptors originate from a newborn girl in good health.

V usage is TRBV10-2 and J usage is TRBJ1-6, with TRBD1 as a possible D gene (5 bases). The CDR3 is 15 residues long. In germline, CDR1 is WSHSY, CDR2 SAAADI. Trimming removed 2 bases at V and 10 bases at J, with 15 bases between. As DNA, the CDR3 is TGCGCCAGCAGTGAGGTAGCTGGGGCTCGGTCACCCCTCCACTTT. Translation gives CASSEVAGARSPLHF.

The chain uses TRBV5-5 and TRBJ2-7, with D unclear. V gave up 0 bases and J gave up 7 bases, with 17 bases separating them. The germline V gene has CDR1 SGHKS and CDR2 YYEKEE (reference sequence). The CDR3 extends over 15 amino acids. CDR3 amino acids: CASSLGAILYNEQYF. The CDR3, as DNA: TGTGCCAGCAGCTTGGGAGCGATACTCTACAATGAGCAGTACTTC. Full variable domain (missing parts from reference TRBV5-5 and TRBJ2-7): DAGVTQSPTHLIKTRGQQVTLRCSPISGHKSVSWYQQVLGQGPQFIFQYYEKEERGRGNFPDRFSARQFPNYSSELNVNALLLGDSALYLCASSLGAILYNEQYFGPGTRLTVT.

This clonotype was counted between two and nine times. J is TRBJ2-3 and V is TRBV12-5; TRBD2 aligns across 15 bases. Trimming took 7 bases from V and 0 from J; bases not matched to a gene: 8. Germline values: CDR1 LGHNT, CDR2 FRNRAP. The length of the CDR3 is 18 residues. For the CDR3, the DNA is TGTGCTAGTGCCCTAGGACTAGCGGGGGGGCTAAGCACAGATACGCAGTATTTT. Amino acid sequence: CASALGLAGGLSTDTQYF.

V and J are TRBV12-3 or TRBV12-4 and TRBJ1-6, with 8 bases fitting TRBD1. V shed 6 bases, J shed 3 bases, and the junction held 4 bases outside the gene matches. The CDR3 is made up of 15 amino acids. CDR3 sequence reads: CASSPGQVYNSPLHF. The CDR3 region has the DNA TGTGCCAGCAGCCCGGGACAGGTCTATAATTCACCCCTCCACTTT.

V is TRBV5-1 and J is TRBJ2-7, with 10 bases aligning to TRBD2. The CDR3 sequence is 18 residues long. The junction had 15 bases not matched to a gene; V was cut back by 3 bases and J by 3 bases. Germline CDR1 reads SGHRS; CDR2 reads YFSETQ. CDR3 residues: CASSSKTSGPILYYEQYF. The CDR3 nucleotides are TGCGCCAGCAGCTCAAAGACTAGCGGGCCCATTCTTTACTACGAGCAGTACTTC.

The chain uses TRBV7-9 and TRBJ2-1; 9 positions agree with TRBD2. Per the germline V gene, CDR1 is SEHNR and CDR2 is FQNEAQ (reference sequence). After removal of 5 bases from V and 1 base from J, the junction contained 12 bases not matched to a gene. This CDR3 spans 18 amino acids. CDR3 sequence: CASSPKRGAPVSYNEQFF. DNA of the CDR3: TGTGCCAGCAGCCCCAAGCGGGGGGCACCAGTATCCTACAATGAGCAGTTCTTC.

On this clonotype: A much bigger clone sits one base away, suggesting this may be a read error. V and J are TRBV4-2 and TRBJ2-7; TRBD2 agrees at 10 bases. Germline trimming cut 1 base from V and 3 bases from J; bases unmatched to any gene: 15. The CDR3 has 19 amino acids. The germline gives CDR1 LGHNA, CDR2 YNFKEQ. CDR3 in DNA: TGTGCCAGCAGCCAAGTAGGCAAAGGTAGGACTAGCGGAAACTACGAGCAGTACTTC. Translating gives CASSQVGKGRTSGNYEQYF.

This sequence joins TRBV28 and TRBJ2-7, with 10 bases aligning to TRBD2. Germline values: CDR1 MDHEN, CDR2 SYDVKM. CDR3 length: 19 amino acids. Trimming cost V 6 bases and J 0 bases; bases outside gene matches: 17. In DNA, the CDR3 is TGTGCCAGCAGCCACCCGCTCGGGGCTAGCGGGAGTAGCTCCTACGAGCAGTACTTC. It encodes CASSHPLGASGSSSYEQYF.

This clonotype was counted a few times. CDR3 residues: CSASGWGRGNTEAFF. For the CDR3, the DNA is TGCAGTGCTAGTGGGTGGGGGAGGGGGAACACTGAAGCTTTCTTT. V usage is TRBV20-1 and J usage is TRBJ1-1; D might be TRBD1 (5 bases). Trimming removed 3 bases at V and 1 base at J, with 15 bases between. The CDR3 runs to 15 residues. CDR1 is DFQATT and CDR2 is SNEGSKA in the germline V gene (reference sequence).

At least ten counts were recorded for this clonotype. The J gene is TRBJ2-1, the V gene TRBV3-1, with 12 positions matching TRBD2. CDR3 length: 14 amino acids. The V gene end was trimmed by 4 bases and the J gene end by 8 bases; junction bases not matched to a gene: 3. Looked up from germline, CDR1 is LGHDT and CDR2 is YNNKEL (reference sequence). The CDR3: CASSRTSGVYEQFF. The DNA of the CDR3 is TGTGCCAGCAGCCGGACTAGCGGGGTGTATGAGCAGTTCTTC.

V is TRBV6-1 and J is TRBJ2-4; 8 nucleotides match TRBD1. This CDR3 is 14 amino acids long. Germline CDR1 reads MNHNS; CDR2 reads SASEGT. J gave up 8 bases and V 1 base, and 4 bases lay outside the gene matches. The CDR3 spells CASSEGAGGDIQYF. CDR3 DNA: TGTGCCAGCAGTGAAGGCGCAGGGGGCGACATTCAGTACTTC.

V and J are TRBV20-1 and TRBJ2-7, with D uncertain. Between the trimmed V and J ends, which lost 5 bases and 0 bases, there was a span of 11 bases. Germline V CDR1 and CDR2: DFQATT, SNEGSKA (reference sequence). The CDR3 runs 13 residues. The CDR3 spells CSAAPQDSYEQYF. The CDR3 bases are TGCAGTGCTGCCCCCCAAGACTCCTACGAGCAGTACTTC.

This clonotype was detected only a few times. V gene TRBV11-2 combines with J gene TRBJ2-3; 10 bases match TRBD2. The CDR3 spans 18 residues. The V segment lost 2 bases and the J segment 7 bases; nucleotides outside the gene matches: 15. From germline, CDR1 is SGHAT and CDR2 FQNNGV. CDR3 protein: CASSLSPTPAGGLNTQYF. The CDR3, as DNA: TGTGCCAGCAGCTTAAGCCCGACCCCAGCGGGAGGGTTAAATACGCAGTATTTT.

The V and J genes are TRBV20-1 and TRBJ2-4; the match to TRBD2 covers 9 bases. The CDR3 contains 12 residues. V lost 5 bases to trimming and J lost 8 bases; unmatched junction nucleotides: 4. Germline V lookup: CDR1 DFQATT, CDR2 SNEGSKA (reference sequence). The CDR3 sequence is CSAGLAIDIQYF. CDR3 coding DNA: TGCAGTGCTGGACTAGCGATTGACATTCAGTACTTC.

The sample holds a few counts of this clonotype. V usage is TRBV6-1 and J usage is TRBJ2-1, with D possibly TRBD2 on 5 matching bases. Trimming pared 4 bases from V and 2 bases from J, leaving 12 bases between. CDR1 is MNHNS, CDR2 SASEGT, per germline. The CDR3 runs 15 residues. The CDR3 sequence: CASSGRLSPYNEQFF. As DNA, the CDR3 is TGTGCCAGCAGTGGAAGACTAAGTCCCTACAATGAGCAGTTCTTC.

This clonotype has a handful of counts. The chain recombines TRBV10-2 with TRBJ2-1; D gene unclear. Germline V CDR1 and CDR2: WSHSY, SAAADI. The CDR3 covers 15 residues. The V and J ends lost 2 bases and 4 bases respectively, with 12 bases between them. The CDR3 DNA sequence: TGCGCCAGCAGTGAGCCCCAGCGCCGTTACAATGAGCAGTTCTTC. Translated: CASSEPQRRYNEQFF.

The chain has TRBV10-3 and TRBJ2-1; 12 bases are shared with TRBD2. The J segment lost 8 bases and the V segment lost 4 bases, leaving 6 bases of the junction unmatched. This CDR3 has 15 amino acids. CDR1 is ENHRY and CDR2 is SYGVKD in the germline V gene. DNA for the CDR3: TGTGCCATCAGTGGGACTAGCGGGACCGTTGATGAGCAGTTCTTC. It codes for CAISGTSGTVDEQFF.

The chain links TRBV16 to TRBJ2-3; D is ambiguous. Trimming shortened V by 3 bases and J by 3 bases, and 10 bases separated the two germline ends. The CDR3 runs 14 residues. Germline CDR1 reads KGHSY; CDR2 reads FQNENV. The CDR3 loop reads CASSQLIETDTQYF. In DNA form, the CDR3 reads TGTGCCAGCAGCCAGCTAATCGAGACAGATACGCAGTATTTT. Filled out from reference TRBV16 and TRBJ2-3, the complete variable domain reads GEEVAQTPKHLVRGEGQKAKLYCAPIKGHSYVFWYQQVLKNEFKFLISFQNENVFDETGMPKERFSAKCLPNSPCSLEIQATKLEDSAVYFCASSQLIETDTQYFGPGTRLTVL.

The chain couples TRBV4-2 to TRBJ2-2, with 10 bases matching TRBD1. This CDR3 spans 16 amino acids. CDR1 LGHNA and CDR2 YNFKEQ come from the germline V gene. V lost 3 bases to trimming and J lost 5 bases; unmatched junction nucleotides: 6. The CDR3 reads CASSQYGTGDTGELFF. In DNA, the CDR3 is TGTGCCAGCAGCCAGTACGGGACAGGGGATACCGGGGAGCTGTTTTTT.

This clonotype was seen a few times. V and J are TRBV6-5 and TRBJ1-2; 9 nucleotides align to TRBD1. This CDR3 region has 13 residues. After removal of 6 bases from V and 8 bases from J, the junction contained 7 bases not matched to a gene. In germline, CDR1 is MNHEY, CDR2 SVGAGI. This CDR3 is CASRNDRGGGYTF. The DNA of the CDR3 is TGTGCCAGCAGAAACGACAGGGGGGGAGGCTACACCTTC.

V is TRBV2 and J is TRBJ1-1; TRBD1 matches 7 bases. V dropped 7 bases and J dropped 1; count of bases not matched to a gene: 6. Germline V gives CDR1 SNHLY, CDR2 FYNNEI. The CDR3 is 14 amino acids. DNA of the CDR3: TGTGCCAGCATGACCAACAGGGGGAACACTGAAGCTTTCTTT. Protein sequence: CASMTNRGNTEAFF.

This chain links TRBV28 with TRBJ2-1, with 12 bases lining up with TRBD1. Germline V gene lookup returns CDR1 MDHEN and CDR2 SYDVKM. The CDR3 contains 15 residues. After removal of 5 bases from V and 9 bases from J, the junction contained 8 bases not matched to a gene. CDR3 sequence reads: CASSPGTGGLGEQFF. The CDR3 DNA is TGTGCCAGCAGTCCAGGGACAGGGGGCTTGGGTGAGCAGTTCTTC. Looking up the rest from reference TRBV28 and TRBJ2-1 gives the full variable domain: DVKVTQSSRYLVKRTGEKVFLECVQDMDHENMFWYRQDPGLGLRLIYFSYDVKMKEKGDIPEGYSVSREKKERFSLILESASTNQTSMYLCASSPGTGGLGEQFFGPGTRLTVL.